This T cell receptor beta chain was sequenced in a study of early T cells in non-severe SARS-CoV-2 infection. TCRdb passed the 5' RACE reads through MiXCR, listing each CDR3 protein once. The sample has tens of thousands of distinct CDR3 sequences, over 6.5% seen once; the top ten hold less than 3%. Only a few counts were recorded for this clonotype. The CDR3 consists of 8 residues. V was clipped by 10 bases and J by 14 bases, with 9 bases between them. Germline CDR1 is SEHNR and CDR2 is FQNEAQ (reference sequence). This chain connects TRBV7-9 to TRBJ2-1, with D maybe TRBD2 (5 bases). The sample consisted of whole blood. This TCR derives from an adult who was a healthcare worker with PCR-confirmed SARS-CoV-2 infection or an uninfected control (not recorded which). CDR3 bases: TGTGCCACCTCCGGGGAGTTCTTC. Protein sequence: CATSGEFF.